Below, 7 T cell receptor beta chains from the same sample are listed, as sequenced in a study of T cell responses to AZD1222 COVID-19 vaccine. Libraries were prepared by immunoSEQ multiplex PCR; TCRdb keeps only in-frame clonotypes and omits some of them. The table has 90,000 to 150,000 clones, under 85% seen once. Sample: peripheral blood, taken on day 0 of AZD1222 vaccination. These receptors were taken from an adult in good health.

This chain links TRBV7-8 with TRBJ1-2; D unresolved. The germline gives CDR1 SGHVS, CDR2 FQNEAQ. Deletions cut 2 bases from V and 4 bases from J, with 11 bases between. This CDR3 contains 14 residues. The chain's CDR3 is CASSLKLGSYGYTF. CDR3 sequence (DNA): TGTGCCAGCAGCTTAAAGCTAGGTTCCTATGGCTACACCTTC.

The chain couples TRBV18 to TRBJ2-3, with D uncertain. Germline V CDR1 and CDR2: KGHSH, LQKENI. The length of the CDR3 is 13 residues. Trimming cost V 1 base and J 7 bases, with 9 bases left between them. Here the CDR3 DNA reads TGTGCCAGCTCACCACAGGGCGTGAATACGCAGTATTTT. Amino acid sequence: CASSPQGVNTQYF.

This chain links TRBV3-1 (or the pseudogene TRBV3-2) with TRBJ2-7, with D tentatively TRBD1 or TRBD2 (5 bases each). Trimming stripped 4 bases from V and 3 bases from J, with 13 bases between. Germline V gene lookup returns CDR1 LGHDT and CDR2 YNNKEL (reference sequence). There are 14 residues in the CDR3. CDR3 DNA sequence: TGTGCCAGCAGCCTCCGGGAAGGGGACTACGAGCAGTACTTC. It specifies CASSLREGDYEQYF.

V gene TRBV23-1 combines with J gene TRBJ2-7; D is uncertain. TRBV23-1 is placed among ORFs of uncertain function. Trimming shortened V by 0 bases and J by 3 bases, and 12 bases separated the two germline ends. The length of the CDR3 is 15 residues. CDR3 coding DNA: TGCGCCAGCAGTCAATCGTCCAAAAACCGCTACGAGCAGTACTTC. This sequence encodes CASSQSSKNRYEQYF.

V gene TRBV3-1 (or the pseudogene TRBV3-2) combines with J gene TRBJ1-2; 8 bases agree with TRBD1. J lost 8 bases, V lost 1 base, and 9 bases had no gene match. The CDR3 sequence is 15 residues long. Germline CDR1 and CDR2: LGHDT and YNNKEL (reference sequence). CDR3 nucleotides: TGTGCCAGCAGCCAAGGGCAGGGGGCATGGGGAGGCTACACCTTC. This translates into CASSQGQGAWGGYTF.

The chain uses TRBV11-3 and TRBJ2-3; 8 nucleotides agree with TRBD2. V lost 5 bases to trimming and J lost 5 bases; unmatched junction nucleotides: 9. The CDR3 loop spans 15 amino acids. From germline, CDR1 is SGHNT and CDR2 YENEEA. The CDR3 here is CASSISGIQGDTQYF. The CDR3 bases are TGTGCCAGCAGCATTAGCGGGATCCAAGGAGATACGCAGTATTTT.

The chain carries TRBV27 and TRBJ1-2; 7 bases match TRBD1. This CDR3 has 15 amino acids. V shed 6 bases and J 3 bases; nucleotides not matched to a gene: 10. Looked up from germline, CDR1 is MNHEY and CDR2 is SMNVEV (reference sequence). The CDR3: CASRSSDRVDYGYTF. In DNA form, the CDR3 reads TGTGCCAGCAGATCTTCAGACAGGGTTGACTATGGCTACACCTTC.